The entry below describes one TCR beta chain. Its target is not known. This record comes from a study of PD-1 blockade in mismatch repair-deficient tumors. For the study at large: Patients had 12 to 13 mismatch repair-deficient cancer types and were previously treated and progressing. Findings of the study overall: After pembrolizumab, tumor-resident clones rose rapidly, then generally contracted before radiologic responses.

CDR3 length: 16 amino acids. Germline CDR1 is SGHVS and CDR2 is FNYEAQ. Deletions cut 5 bases from V and 6 bases from J, with 22 bases between. PCR or immunohistochemistry showed mismatch repair deficiency in every enrolled patient. Three pembrolizumab responders had their TCRs sequenced. Produced via immunoSEQ multiplex PCR; TCRdb's table is partial and in-frame only. The sample consists of roughly 49,000 clones, over 75% of them appearing once. V is TRBV7-6 and J is TRBJ1-1; D gene uncertain. This sample comprised PBMCs, obtained before pembrolizumab treatment. The TCR comes from an adult with mismatch repair-deficient cancer. The CDR3 DNA reads TGTGCCAGCAGCCAATTACCCCAAGGGATTAGAGCTGAAGCTTTCTTT. Translating it yields CASSQLPQGIRAEAFF.